Listed here are 30 T cell receptor beta chains from one sample, sequenced in a study of blood T cells in healthy people across ages. The authors ran a second PCR of roughly 6 to 12 cycles using a sample-barcoded 5' primer and a J-beta primer mix. TCRdb passed the 5' RACE reads through MiXCR, listing each CDR3 protein once. The profile shows about 1 million distinct CDR3 sequences, 25% of them singletons. This sample was shared with a second study, whose subject was T cells of mothers and their children.

The source material was blood. These receptors originate from a girl aged 2-10 years in good health.

This clonotype was recorded a few times. No DNA is shown, since the ends of the CDR3 on it are uncertain; the CDR3 is the one TCRdb lists. The gene calls are TRBV28 and TRBJ2-5. Germline loops: CDR1 MDHEN, CDR2 SYDVKM. Including both end residues, the CDR3 is 12 amino acids long. This CDR3 reads CASSSSPETQYF.

This clonotype was counted a few times. The chain is built from TRBV29-1 and TRBJ2-7; TRBD1 matches 7 bases. The CDR3 is 14 residues long. The V gene's germline CDR1 is SQVTM and CDR2 ANQGSEA. With V trimmed by 4 bases and J by 0 bases, 6 bases remained unmatched. The CDR3 protein is CSVGTGSNSYEQYF. The CDR3 DNA reads as TGCAGCGTTGGGACAGGTTCTAACTCCTACGAGCAGTACTTC.

The chain uses TRBV20-1 and TRBJ2-5; D might be TRBD2 (7 bases). Germline values: CDR1 DFQATT, CDR2 SNEGSKA (reference sequence). The length of the CDR3 is 13 residues. The DNA of the CDR3 is TGCAGCGCGAAAGGGGGGGGTCAAGAGACCCAGTACTTC. Amino acid sequence: CSAKGGGQETQYF.

This clonotype was recorded only once. This chain joins TRBV29-1 and TRBJ1-1; D gene ambiguous. The V end was cut by 5 bases, the J end by 3 bases, with 13 bases between. This CDR3 spans 13 amino acids. Germline V gene sequence: CDR1 SQVTM, CDR2 ANQGSEA. The CDR3 spells CSVLHSGDTEAFF. DNA for the CDR3: TGCAGCGTTCTACACAGCGGGGACACTGAAGCTTTCTTT.

Only a few counts were recorded for this clonotype. The chain employs TRBV6-2 or TRBV6-3 and TRBJ1-1; 11 bases map to TRBD1. This CDR3 has 16 amino acids. V trimming: 3 bases; J trimming: 7 bases; junction bases outside the gene matches: 10. CDR1 and CDR2 (germline): MNHEY, SVGEGT. The CDR3, as DNA: TGTGCCAGCAGTTATCCCCCGGGACAGGGGGGGGATGAAGCTTTCTTT. Its translation: CASSYPPGQGGDEAFF.

This clonotype was seen a handful of times. V and J are TRBV10-3 and TRBJ2-7; TRBD2 agrees at 11 bases. After removal of 6 bases from V and 2 bases from J, the junction contained 6 bases not matched to a gene. The CDR3 has 15 amino acids. Germline V lookup: CDR1 ENHRY, CDR2 SYGVKD. The CDR3 sequence is CAIRAGTSGPYEQYF. In nucleotides, the CDR3 is TGTGCCATCAGAGCCGGGACTAGCGGCCCCTACGAGCAGTACTTC.

This clonotype was observed at least ten times. The chain has TRBV3-1 and TRBJ2-5, with D unclear. Trimming left V 2 bases short and J 5 bases short, with 3 bases between. Looked up from germline, CDR1 is LGHDT and CDR2 is YNNKEL (reference sequence). The CDR3 spans 11 residues. The CDR3 nucleotides read TGTGCCAGCAGCCAATATGAGACCCAGTACTTC. This codes for CASSQYETQYF.

The chain has TRBV12-3 or TRBV12-4 and TRBJ2-5, with 11 bases aligning to TRBD2. The end of the DNA aligns better with TRBJ2-1, so the J call may be wrong. This CDR3 has 16 amino acids. CDR3 amino acids: CASIPLTSGDHNEQFF. CDR3 bases: TGTGCCAGCATCCCGTTGACTAGCGGGGATCACAATGAGCAGTTCTTC.

This clonotype has just a few counts. CDR3 in DNA: TGTGCCAGCAGCTTGGCCGGAGGCCCCTGGGAGCAGTTCTTC. This codes for CASSLAGGPWEQFF. This sequence joins TRBV5-5 and TRBJ2-1; D perhaps matches TRBD2 (5 bases). The CDR3 extends over 14 amino acids. Per germline, CDR1 SGHKS and CDR2 YYEKEE (reference sequence). V lost 0 bases, J lost 10 bases, and 14 bases lay in between.

This clonotype has a handful of counts. V is TRBV6-5 and J is TRBJ1-1, with D tentatively TRBD1 (5 bases). V gave up 2 bases and J gave up 7 bases, with 20 bases separating them. CDR1 and CDR2 from the germline V gene are MNHEY and SVGAGI. The CDR3 runs to 16 residues. The CDR3: CASSYEGPEGHGEAFF. CDR3 in DNA: TGTGCCAGCAGTTACGAGGGTCCTGAGGGGCATGGTGAAGCTTTCTTT.

The chain carries TRBV7-9 and TRBJ2-7; D is unresolved. The CDR3 is made up of 15 amino acids. Germline V lookup: CDR1 SEHNR, CDR2 FQNEAQ (reference sequence). Trimming shortened V by 1 base and J by 1 base, and 11 bases separated the two germline ends. In DNA form, the CDR3 reads TGTGCCAGCAGCTTAGGTACCGGAAAGTCCTACGAGCAGTACTTC. Translating it yields CASSLGTGKSYEQYF. Full variable domain (rest looked up from reference TRBV7-9 and TRBJ2-7): DTGVSQNPRHKITKRGQNVTFRCDPISEHNRLYWYRQTLGQGPEFLTYFQNEAQLEKSRLLSDRFSAERPKGSFSTLEIQRTEQGDSAMYLCASSLGTGKSYEQYFGPGTRLTVT.

The gene calls are TRBV7-8 and TRBJ2-5; D remains unclear. The CDR3 has 16 residues. V lost 1 base and J lost 2, with 14 bases in between. In germline, CDR1 is SGHVS, CDR2 FQNEAQ. CDR3 in amino acids: CASSLGQGHPQETQYF. CDR3 sequence (DNA): TGTGCCAGCAGCTTAGGCCAAGGGCACCCACAAGAGACCCAGTACTTC.

This clonotype was observed a handful of times. This chain connects TRBV29-1 to TRBJ2-5; D is unclear. The germline V gene has CDR1 SQVTM and CDR2 ANQGSEA. V lost 4 bases to trimming and J lost 2 bases, with 11 bases between them. The length of the CDR3 is 13 residues. CDR3: CSVVRSKQETQYF. The CDR3 nucleotides are TGCAGCGTTGTACGGTCTAAACAAGAGACCCAGTACTTC.

This chain links TRBV29-1 with TRBJ2-4; D might be TRBD1 (9 bases). This CDR3 spans 14 amino acids. The V and J ends lost 3 bases and 6 bases respectively, with 15 bases between them. Per germline, CDR1 SQVTM and CDR2 ANQGSEA. DNA for the CDR3: TGCAGCGTTGAGGTAGCGGGACAGGGAAACATTCAGTACTTC. Its protein is CSVEVAGQGNIQYF. The variable domain in full, completed from reference TRBV29-1 and TRBJ2-4, reads SAVISQKPSRDICQRGTSLTIQCQVDSQVTMMFWYRQQPGQSLTLIATANQGSEATYESGFVIDKFPISRPNLTFSTLTVSNMSPEDSSIYLCSVEVAGQGNIQYFGAGTRLSVL.

The chain employs TRBV7-2 and TRBJ2-5, with TRBD2 matching 11 bases. The J call may be wrong; the DNA end is better matched by TRBJ2-1. Looked up from germline, CDR1 is SGHTA and CDR2 is FQGNSA. The CDR3 is 18 residues long. This chain's CDR3 is CASSSLLISGGALNEQFF. CDR3 bases: TGTGCCAGCAGCTCCCTCTTGATTAGCGGGGGGGCCCTCAATGAGCAGTTCTTC.

The chain couples TRBV6-1 to TRBJ1-1; the D is unclear. V shed 6 bases and J shed 7 bases, with 12 bases lying between them. This CDR3 is 12 amino acids long. The germline V gene encodes CDR1 MNHNS and CDR2 SASEGT. Here the CDR3 reads CASSDRRLEAFF. The DNA for the CDR3 is TGTGCCAGCAGCGACCGCAGGCTTGAAGCTTTCTTT.

This clonotype occurred a few times. V and J are TRBV29-1 and TRBJ2-5, with 8 bases identical to TRBD2. The J call is doubtful: the DNA matches TRBJ2-7 better. Germline V gives CDR1 SQVTM, CDR2 ANQGSEA. This CDR3 has 15 amino acids. CDR3 nucleotides: TGCAGCGTTGTACTAGCGGCCCCGGGGACCTACGAGCAGTACTTC. It translates to CSVVLAAPGTYEQYF.

The chain combines TRBV7-9 with TRBJ1-4; no definite D call. The CDR3 spans 14 residues. CDR1 and CDR2 from the germline V gene are SEHNR and FQNEAQ (reference sequence). V lost 6 bases and J lost 5, with 13 bases in between. CDR3: CASRQTSRNEKLFF. CDR3 sequence (DNA): TGTGCCAGCAGGCAAACCTCTCGAAATGAAAAACTGTTTTTT. The whole variable domain, remainder taken from reference TRBV7-9 and TRBJ1-4, is DTGVSQNPRHKITKRGQNVTFRCDPISEHNRLYWYRQTLGQGPEFLTYFQNEAQLEKSRLLSDRFSAERPKGSFSTLEIQRTEQGDSAMYLCASRQTSRNEKLFFGSGTQLSVL.

This clonotype was recorded a few times. This chain uses TRBV20-1 with TRBJ2-7, with TRBD2 identical over 7 bases. V dropped 5 bases and J dropped 6; count of bases not matched to a gene: 13. The CDR3 totals 14 residues. The V gene's germline CDR1 is DFQATT and CDR2 SNEGSKA (reference sequence). The CDR3 nucleotides read TGCAGTGCTCCTGATCGGCGGGAGTACCGCGAGCAGTACTTC. Amino acids: CSAPDRREYREQYF.

The gene calls are TRBV24-1 and TRBJ1-2; D not certain. Germline V lookup: CDR1 KGHDR, CDR2 SFDVKD. V was trimmed by 4 bases and J by 6 bases, leaving 17 bases between them. The CDR3 has 15 residues. CDR3 DNA: TGTGCCACCAGTGACCCCGGGATCGGGGTAAATGGCTACACCTTC. It yields the protein CATSDPGIGVNGYTF.

The CDR3 DNA reads as TGTGCCAGCAGCGTAGGGCTAGCGGGGGCTGATGAGCAGTTCTTC. Protein sequence: CASSVGLAGADEQFF. The rearrangement uses TRBV9 and TRBJ2-1; 10 bases map to TRBD2. Per the germline V gene, CDR1 is SGDLS and CDR2 is YYNGEE. The CDR3 extends over 15 amino acids. V gave up 0 bases and J gave up 8 bases; unmatched junction bases: 5.

This clonotype was recorded a few times. The genes are TRBV13 and TRBJ2-1; maybe TRBD2 (5 bases). Trimming left V 4 bases short and J 7 bases short, with 11 bases between. CDR3 size: 13 residues. Germline V gene sequence: CDR1 PRHDT, CDR2 FYEKMQ (reference sequence). CDR3 nucleotides: TGTGCCAGCAGCTGGAGGACGGTGAATGAGCAGTTCTTC. This codes for CASSWRTVNEQFF. Combining the CDR3 with reference TRBV13 and TRBJ2-1 gives the whole variable domain AAGVIQSPRHLIKEKRETATLKCYPIPRHDTVYWYQQGPGQDPQFLISFYEKMQSDKGSIPDRFSAQQFSDYHSELNMSSLELGDSALYFCASSWRTVNEQFFGPGTRLTVL.

This CDR3 reads CASSLAMRGSYEQYF. In nucleotides, the CDR3 is TGTGCCAGCAGCTTGGCCATGAGGGGGAGCTACGAGCAGTACTTC. The chain employs TRBV5-5 and TRBJ2-7; D possibly corresponds to TRBD1 (6 bases). CDR3 length: 15 residues. The germline V gene has CDR1 SGHKS and CDR2 YYEKEE (reference sequence). Trimming took 0 bases from V and 3 from J, leaving 13 bases between them.

This chain links TRBV7-2 with TRBJ2-7; TRBD1 might be the D (6 bases). V lost 1 base and J 7 bases, leaving 11 bases between the germline ends. The CDR3 totals 13 residues. Per the germline V gene, CDR1 is SGHTA and CDR2 is FQGNSA. The CDR3 spells CASSLVIGQEQYF. The CDR3 coding sequence is TGTGCCAGCAGCTTAGTGATAGGACAGGAGCAGTACTTC.

This clonotype turned up a few times. The chain combines TRBV9 with TRBJ2-6; either TRBD1 or TRBD2 may supply D (6 bases each). In germline, CDR1 is SGDLS, CDR2 YYNGEE. V was clipped by 5 bases and J by 0 bases, with 12 bases between them. CDR3 length equals 16 residues. This chain's CDR3 is CASRQGLLSGANVLTF. CDR3 in DNA: TGTGCCAGCAGACAGGGACTCCTCTCTGGGGCCAACGTCCTGACTTTC. Variable domain in full (rest from reference TRBV9 and TRBJ2-6): DSGVTQTPKHLITATGQRVTLRCSPRSGDLSVYWYQQSLDQGLQFLIQYYNGEERAKGNILERFSAQQFPDLHSELNLSSLELGDSALYFCASRQGLLSGANVLTFGAGSRLTVL.

The J gene is TRBJ2-5, the V gene TRBV24-1; D possibly corresponds to TRBD1 (5 bases). The last part of the DNA fits TRBJ2-1 better; the J call may be wrong. Germline loops: CDR1 KGHDR, CDR2 SFDVKD. This CDR3 is 13 amino acids long. The DNA for the CDR3 is TGTGCCACCAGTGATTTGGGGGCGGATGAGCAGTTCTTC. It specifies CATSDLGADEQFF.

This clonotype turned up a few times. This rearrangement joins TRBV20-1 to TRBJ1-3; D is undetermined. This CDR3 contains 14 residues. Looked up from germline, CDR1 is DFQATT and CDR2 is SNEGSKA (reference sequence). The V end was cut by 0 bases, the J end by 3 bases, with 9 bases between. In DNA, the CDR3 is TGCAGTGCTAGAGATCGGCGGGGTGGAAACACCATATATTTT. As protein: CSARDRRGGNTIYF.

The J gene is TRBJ2-5, the V gene TRBV28; D remains ambiguous. Trimming shortened V by 3 bases and J by 2 bases, and 4 bases separated the two germline ends. CDR1 and CDR2 (germline): MDHEN, SYDVKM. CDR3 size: 12 residues. CDR3 in DNA: TGTGCCAGCAGTTTTACTCAAGAGACCCAGTACTTC. Translating gives CASSFTQETQYF.

The chain is built from TRBV7-9 and TRBJ1-5; D is unclear. Germline CDR1 is SEHNR and CDR2 is FQNEAQ (reference sequence). The CDR3 extends over 13 amino acids. V was clipped by 5 bases and J by 6 bases, with 11 bases between them. The CDR3, as DNA: TGTGCCAGCAGCCAAGACGCCGGTCAGCCCCAGCATTTT. It encodes CASSQDAGQPQHF.

This rearrangement joins TRBV20-1 to TRBJ2-2; TRBD1 or TRBD2 may be the D gene (6 bases each). V was pared by 6 bases and J by 8 bases, with 13 bases between. Germline CDR1 reads DFQATT; CDR2 reads SNEGSKA (reference sequence). The CDR3 covers 12 residues. The chain's CDR3 is CSADGGQGELFF. For the CDR3, the DNA is TGCAGTGCGGACGGGGGACAAGGGGAGCTGTTTTTT.